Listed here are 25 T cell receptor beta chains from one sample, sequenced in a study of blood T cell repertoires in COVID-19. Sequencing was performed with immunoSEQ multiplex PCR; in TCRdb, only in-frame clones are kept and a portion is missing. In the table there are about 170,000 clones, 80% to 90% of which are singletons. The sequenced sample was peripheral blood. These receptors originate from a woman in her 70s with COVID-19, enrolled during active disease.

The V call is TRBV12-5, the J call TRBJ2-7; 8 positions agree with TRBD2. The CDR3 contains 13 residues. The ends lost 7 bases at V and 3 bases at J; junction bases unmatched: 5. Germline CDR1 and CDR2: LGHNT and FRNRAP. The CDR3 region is CASASGTSYEQYF. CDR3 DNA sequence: TGTGCTAGTGCCTCCGGGACTAGCTACGAGCAGTACTTC.

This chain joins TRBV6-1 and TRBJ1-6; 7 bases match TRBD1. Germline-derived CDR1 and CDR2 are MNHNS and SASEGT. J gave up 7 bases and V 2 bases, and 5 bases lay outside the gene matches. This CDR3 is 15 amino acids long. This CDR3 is CASSESRGRNSPLHF. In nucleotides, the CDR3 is TGTGCCAGCAGTGAATCCAGGGGGAGGAATTCACCCCTCCACTTT.

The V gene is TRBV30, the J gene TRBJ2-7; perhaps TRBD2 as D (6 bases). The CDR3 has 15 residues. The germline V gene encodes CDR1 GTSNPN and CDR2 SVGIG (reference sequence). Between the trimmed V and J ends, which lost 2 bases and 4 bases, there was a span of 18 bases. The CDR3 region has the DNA TGTGCCTGGAGTAAGGGTGACCGCGGGGTGTACGAGCAGTACTTC. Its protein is CAWSKGDRGVYEQYF.

For the CDR3, the DNA is TGTGCCAGCAGCTTATTCAACAGGGGTGGGGGCTACACCTTC. Protein product: CASSLFNRGGGYTF. The V call is TRBV7-2, the J call TRBJ1-2; 7 bases are shared with TRBD1. This CDR3 spans 14 amino acids. The junction had 8 bases not matched to a gene; V was cut back by 2 bases and J by 8 bases. Per the germline V gene, CDR1 is SGHTA and CDR2 is FQGNSA. The complete variable domain, with remaining parts taken from reference TRBV7-2 and TRBJ1-2, reads GAGVSQSPSNKVTEKGKDVELRCDPISGHTALYWYRQSLGQGLEFLIYFQGNSAPDKSGLPSDRFSAERTGGSVSTLTIQRTQQEDSAVYLCASSLFNRGGGYTFGSGTRLTVV.

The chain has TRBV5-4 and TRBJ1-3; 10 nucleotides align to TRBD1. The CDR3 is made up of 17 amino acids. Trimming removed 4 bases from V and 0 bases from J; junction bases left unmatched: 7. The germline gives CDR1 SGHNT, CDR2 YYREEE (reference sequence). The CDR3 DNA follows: TGTGCCAGCAGCAAAGGGACAGGGGCCAGCTCTGGAAACACCATATATTTT. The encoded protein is CASSKGTGASSGNTIYF.

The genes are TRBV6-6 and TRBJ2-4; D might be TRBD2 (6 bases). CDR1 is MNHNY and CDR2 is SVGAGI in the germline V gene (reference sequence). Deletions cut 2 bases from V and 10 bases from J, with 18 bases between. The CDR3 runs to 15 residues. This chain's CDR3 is CASSYGGTEAFIQYF. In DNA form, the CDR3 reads TGTGCCAGCAGTTACGGGGGGACGGAAGCTTTTATTCAGTACTTC.

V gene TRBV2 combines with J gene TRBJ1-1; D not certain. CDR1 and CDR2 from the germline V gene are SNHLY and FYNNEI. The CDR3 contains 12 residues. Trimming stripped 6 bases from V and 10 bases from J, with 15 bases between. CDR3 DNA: TGTGCCAGCAGACCCGATAACGAGGGAGCTTTCTTT. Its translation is CASRPDNEGAFF.

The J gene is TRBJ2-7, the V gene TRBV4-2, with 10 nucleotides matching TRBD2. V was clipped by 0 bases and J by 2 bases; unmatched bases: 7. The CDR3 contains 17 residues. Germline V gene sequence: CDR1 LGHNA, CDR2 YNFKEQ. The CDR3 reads CASSQEAGTSATYEQYF. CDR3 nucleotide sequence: TGTGCCAGCAGCCAAGAGGCCGGGACTAGCGCAACCTACGAGCAGTACTTC.

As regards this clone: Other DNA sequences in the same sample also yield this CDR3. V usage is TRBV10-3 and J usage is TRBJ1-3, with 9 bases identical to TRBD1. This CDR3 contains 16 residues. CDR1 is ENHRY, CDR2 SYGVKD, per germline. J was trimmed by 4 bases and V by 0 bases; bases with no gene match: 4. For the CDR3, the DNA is TGTGCCATCAGTGAGTCGACAGGGGGTTCGGGAAACACCATATATTTT. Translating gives CAISESTGGSGNTIYF.

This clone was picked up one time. The CDR3 nucleotides are TGTGCCAGCAGTTACTTCACTTTGTGGAGCGGAGACACAGATACGCAGTATTTT. Its protein product is CASSYFTLWSGDTDTQYF. The rearrangement joins TRBV6-2 or TRBV6-3 to TRBJ2-3, with D maybe TRBD2 (5 bases). Germline V gene data show CDR1 as MNHEY and CDR2 as SVGEGT. The CDR3 has 18 residues. The V end was cut by 1 base, the J end by 2 bases, with 19 bases between.

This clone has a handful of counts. Written as DNA, the CDR3 is TGCGCCAGCAGGGGGGACAGCTTTAATAATTCACCCCTCCACTTT. Its protein is CASRGDSFNNSPLHF. The V and J genes are TRBV10-2 and TRBJ1-6, with 7 bases that match TRBD1. The CDR3 is made up of 15 amino acids. The germline gives CDR1 WSHSY, CDR2 SAAADI. Trimming cost V 6 bases and J 5 bases; bases outside gene matches: 7.

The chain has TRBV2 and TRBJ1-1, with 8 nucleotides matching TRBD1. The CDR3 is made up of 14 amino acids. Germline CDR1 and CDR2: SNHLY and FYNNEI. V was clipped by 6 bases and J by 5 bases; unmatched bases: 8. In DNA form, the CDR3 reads TGTGCCAGCAGCGTAACAGGGGGGTGGACTGAAGCTTTCTTT. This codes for CASSVTGGWTEAFF.

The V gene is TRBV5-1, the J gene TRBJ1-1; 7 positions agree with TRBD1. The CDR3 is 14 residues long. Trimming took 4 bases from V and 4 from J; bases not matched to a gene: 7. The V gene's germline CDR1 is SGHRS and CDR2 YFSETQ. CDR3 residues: CASSTRPGGTEAFF. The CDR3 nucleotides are TGCGCCAGCAGCACCCGTCCAGGGGGCACTGAAGCTTTCTTT.

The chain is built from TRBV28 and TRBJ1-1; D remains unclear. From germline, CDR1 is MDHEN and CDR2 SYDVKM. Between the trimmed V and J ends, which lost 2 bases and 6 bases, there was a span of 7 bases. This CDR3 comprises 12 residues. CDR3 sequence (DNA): TGTGCCAGCAGTTTACTCAGTGCTGAAGCTTTCTTT. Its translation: CASSLLSAEAFF. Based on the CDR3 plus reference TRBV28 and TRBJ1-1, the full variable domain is DVKVTQSSRYLVKRTGEKVFLECVQDMDHENMFWYRQDPGLGLRLIYFSYDVKMKEKGDIPEGYSVSREKKERFSLILESASTNQTSMYLCASSLLSAEAFFGQGTRLTVV.

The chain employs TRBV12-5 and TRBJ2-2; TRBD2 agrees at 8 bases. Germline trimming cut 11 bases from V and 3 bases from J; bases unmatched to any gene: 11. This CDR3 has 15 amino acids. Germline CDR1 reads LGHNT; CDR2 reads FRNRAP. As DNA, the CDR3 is TGTGCTGGGACCCATGGCGGGGGGTACACCGGGGAGCTGTTTTTT. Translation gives CAGTHGGGYTGELFF.

The DNA of the CDR3 is TGTGCCAGCAGCCAAGAGGGACAGCTCCAAGAGACCCAGTACTTC. Translation gives CASSQEGQLQETQYF. The J gene is TRBJ2-5, the V gene TRBV3-1 (or the pseudogene TRBV3-2); 7 bases line up with TRBD1. J gave up 1 base and V 0 bases, and 2 bases lay outside the gene matches. Looked up from germline, CDR1 is LGHDT and CDR2 is YNNKEL (reference sequence). This CDR3 comprises 15 residues.

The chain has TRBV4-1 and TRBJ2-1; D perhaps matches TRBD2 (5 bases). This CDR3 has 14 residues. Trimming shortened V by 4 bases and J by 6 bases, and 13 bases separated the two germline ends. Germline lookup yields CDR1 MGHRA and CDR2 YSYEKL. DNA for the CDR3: TGCGCCAGCAGCCCTCTCGGACTCTTCAATGAGCAGTTCTTC. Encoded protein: CASSPLGLFNEQFF.

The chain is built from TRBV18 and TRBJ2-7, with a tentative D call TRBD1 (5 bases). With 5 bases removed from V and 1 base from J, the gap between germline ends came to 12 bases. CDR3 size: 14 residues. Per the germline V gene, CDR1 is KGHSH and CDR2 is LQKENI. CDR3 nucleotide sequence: TGTGCCAGCTCATCCGCCAGACAGTCCTACGAGCAGTACGTC. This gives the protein CASSSARQSYEQYV.

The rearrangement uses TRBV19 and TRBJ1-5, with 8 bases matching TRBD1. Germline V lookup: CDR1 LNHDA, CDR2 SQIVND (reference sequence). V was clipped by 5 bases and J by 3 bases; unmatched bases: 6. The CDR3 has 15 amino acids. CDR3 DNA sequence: TGTGCCAGTAGTCCCATGACAGGGGTCAATCAGCCCCAGCATTTT. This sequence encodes CASSPMTGVNQPQHF.

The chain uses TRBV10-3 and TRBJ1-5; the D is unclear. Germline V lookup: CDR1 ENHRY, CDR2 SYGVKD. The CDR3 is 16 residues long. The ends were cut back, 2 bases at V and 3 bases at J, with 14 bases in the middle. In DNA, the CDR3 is TGTGCCATCAGTGAGCACGGCGGATACTACAATCAGCCCCAGCATTTT. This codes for CAISEHGGYYNQPQHF.

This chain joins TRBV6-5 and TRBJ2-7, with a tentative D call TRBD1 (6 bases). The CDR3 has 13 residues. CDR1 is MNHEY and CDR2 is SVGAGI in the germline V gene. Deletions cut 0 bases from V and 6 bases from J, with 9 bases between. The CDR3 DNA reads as TGTGCCAGCAGTTACTCCTCCAGGGGCGAGCAGTACGTC. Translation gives CASSYSSRGEQYV.

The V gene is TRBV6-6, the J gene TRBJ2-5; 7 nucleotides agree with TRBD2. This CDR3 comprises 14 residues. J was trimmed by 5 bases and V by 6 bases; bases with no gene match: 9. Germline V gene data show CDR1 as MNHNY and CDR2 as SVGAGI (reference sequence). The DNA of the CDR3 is TGTGCCAGCAGCCCCAAAAGGGGAGGGGAGACCCAGTACTTC. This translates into CASSPKRGGETQYF.

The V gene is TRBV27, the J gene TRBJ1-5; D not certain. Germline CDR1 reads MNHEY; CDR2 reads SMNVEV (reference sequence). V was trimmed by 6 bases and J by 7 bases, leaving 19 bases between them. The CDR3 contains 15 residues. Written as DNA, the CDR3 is TGTGCCAGCAGACCATCAAGCGGTGGGGTACAGCCCCAGCATTTT. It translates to CASRPSSGGVQPQHF.

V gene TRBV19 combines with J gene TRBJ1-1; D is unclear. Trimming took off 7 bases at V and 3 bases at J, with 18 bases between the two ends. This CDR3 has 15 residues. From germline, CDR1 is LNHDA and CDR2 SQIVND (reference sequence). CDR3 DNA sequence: TGTGCCAGTAAGGTACTCTTTCCTGAGGACACTGAAGCTTTCTTT. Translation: CASKVLFPEDTEAFF.

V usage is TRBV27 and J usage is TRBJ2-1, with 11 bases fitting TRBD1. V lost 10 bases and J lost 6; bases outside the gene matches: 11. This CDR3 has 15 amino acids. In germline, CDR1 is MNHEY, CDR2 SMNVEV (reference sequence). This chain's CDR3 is CATRSPGQGGNEQFF. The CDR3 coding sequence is TGTGCCACCCGGAGTCCGGGACAGGGGGGCAATGAGCAGTTCTTC.